Listed below are T cell receptor beta chains from one sample, sequenced in a study of blood T cell repertoires in COVID-19. Profiled with immunoSEQ multiplex PCR; TCRdb holds only in-frame clones, not every one. This table holds under 200,000 clones, approximately 91% found once. Sequencing was done on a sample of peripheral blood. All receptors come from a man aged 18 to 29 with active or convalescent COVID-19. The CDR3 runs from the conserved cysteine through the conserved F or W. A D gene is named only where the DNA matches it firmly. Clone size is not always given. Where it is, it says once, few, many or a class for expanded clones.

>TRBV3-1/TRBV3-2|TRBJ2-5|NA|NA|11
CASSRGRTQYF
TGTGCCAGCAGCCGCGGTCGGACCCAGTACTTC
>TRBV3-1/TRBV3-2|TRBJ1-4|NA|NA|13
CASSQGSGGLLFF
TGTGCCAGCAGCCAAGGGTCGGGGGGCTTACTGTTTTTT
>TRBV19|TRBJ2-3|NA|TRBD2|17
CASSTRLAGRSTDTQYF
TGTGCCAGTAGTACCAGACTAGCGGGAAGGAGCACAGATACGCAGTATTTT
>TRBV5-1|TRBJ2-5|once|TRBD2|16
CASSLLLAGDRETQYF
TGCGCCAGCAGCTTGTTACTAGCGGGAGACAGGGAGACCCAGTACTTC
>TRBV4-2|TRBJ2-7|NA|TRBD2|17
CASSPQAGTSGADEQYF
TGTGCCAGCAGCCCTCAAGCCGGGACTAGCGGGGCGGACGAGCAGTACTTC
>TRBV4-3|TRBJ2-2|NA|TRBD2|19
CASSPSFGTSGIYTGELFF
TGCGCCAGCAGCCCCTCGTTTGGGACTAGCGGGATATACACCGGGGAGCTGTTTTTT
>TRBV19|TRBJ2-5|NA|TRBD2|13
CASRTSGQETQYF
TGTGCCAGTAGGACTAGCGGACAAGAGACCCAGTACTTC
>TRBV6-5|TRBJ2-7|NA|TRBD1|15
CASSAAKDRAHEQYF
TGTGCCAGCAGCGCCGCGAAAGACAGGGCCCACGAGCAGTACTTC
>TRBV6-5|TRBJ1-3|NA|TRBD1|14
CASTGTGAGNTIYF
TGTGCCAGCACCGGGACAGGGGCCGGAAACACCATATATTTT
>TRBV5-1|TRBJ2-3|NA|TRBD2|16
CASGPGTSGGTDTQYF
TGCGCCAGCGGACCAGGGACTAGCGGGGGGACAGATACGCAGTATTTT
>TRBV30|TRBJ2-1|NA|TRBD2|15
CAWSTGGSSYNEQFF
TGTGCCTGGAGCACGGGAGGAAGCTCCTACAATGAGCAGTTCTTC
>TRBV7-3|TRBJ1-1|once|TRBD1|13
CASSLSGGAEAFF
TGTGCCAGCAGCTTATCAGGGGGCGCGGAAGCTTTCTTT
>TRBV27|TRBJ2-1|NA|NA|18
CASSLSIPKTEGLDEQFF
TGTGCCAGCAGTTTATCGATTCCGAAAACCGAGGGCTTGGATGAGCAGTTCTTC